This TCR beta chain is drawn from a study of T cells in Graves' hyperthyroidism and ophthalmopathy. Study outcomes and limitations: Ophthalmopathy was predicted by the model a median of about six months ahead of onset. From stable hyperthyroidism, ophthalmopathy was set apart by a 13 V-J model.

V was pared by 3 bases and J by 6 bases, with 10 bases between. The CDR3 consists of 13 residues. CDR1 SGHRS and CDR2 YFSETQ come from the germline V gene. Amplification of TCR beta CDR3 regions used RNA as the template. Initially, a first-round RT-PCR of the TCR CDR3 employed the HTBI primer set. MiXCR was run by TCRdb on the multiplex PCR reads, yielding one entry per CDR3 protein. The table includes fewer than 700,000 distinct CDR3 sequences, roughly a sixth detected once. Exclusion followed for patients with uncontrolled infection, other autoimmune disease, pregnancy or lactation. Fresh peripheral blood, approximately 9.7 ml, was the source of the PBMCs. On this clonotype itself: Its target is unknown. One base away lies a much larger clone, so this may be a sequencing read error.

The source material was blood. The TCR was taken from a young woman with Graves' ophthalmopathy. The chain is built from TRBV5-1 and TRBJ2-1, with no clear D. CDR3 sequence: CASSSLGLNEQFF. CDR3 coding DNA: TGCGCCAGCAGCTCTCTCGGGCTCAATGAGCAGTTCTTC.